Below, 14 T cell receptor beta chains from the same sample are listed, as sequenced in a study of memory CD4+ T cells and cytomegalovirus serostatus. The protocol was immunoSEQ multiplex PCR, while the TCRdb copy is restricted to in-frame clones and leaves out a portion. This table holds about 41,000 clones, about three quarters found once. Single viable CD3+CD4+CD8-CD45RO+ cells were sorted as the memory CD4+ T cells. Sequencing was carried out using memory CD4+ T cells from blood. Receptors originate from an adult in good health and CMV-seronegative.

In this sample, this clone turned up a few times. The same CDR3 is also encoded by other DNA sequences in this sample. This chain connects TRBV30 to TRBJ2-7; no reliable D call. CDR1 GTSNPN and CDR2 SVGIG come from the germline V gene (reference sequence). CDR3 length: 12 amino acids. Trimming removed 2 bases from V and 2 bases from J, with 7 bases in between. CDR3 residues: CAWSRITYEQYF. CDR3 coding DNA: TGTGCCTGGAGTAGGATCACCTACGAGCAGTACTTC.

This sequence joins TRBV9 and TRBJ1-3, with TRBD1 as a possible D gene (6 bases). Trimming cost V 4 bases and J 3 bases, with 8 bases left between them. The V gene's germline CDR1 is SGDLS and CDR2 YYNGEE. The CDR3 consists of 13 residues. CDR3: CASSSRGGNTIYF. The CDR3 DNA reads as TGTGCCAGCAGCAGCAGGGGTGGAAACACCATATATTTT.

This clone was counted a few times. The rearrangement joins TRBV28 to TRBJ2-2; D perhaps matches TRBD1 (5 bases). CDR3 length: 14 residues. V shed 7 bases and J shed 6 bases, with 15 bases lying between them. Germline V gene sequence: CDR1 MDHEN, CDR2 SYDVKM. CDR3 in amino acids: CASMITRDAGELFF. DNA of the CDR3: TGTGCCAGCATGATAACCAGGGATGCCGGGGAGCTGTTTTTT.

The rearrangement uses TRBV29-1 and TRBJ2-3, with 9 nucleotides matching TRBD1. The CDR3 totals 13 residues. Germline V gene lookup returns CDR1 SQVTM and CDR2 ANQGSEA. J lost 1 base, V lost 6 bases, and 2 bases had no gene match. CDR3 DNA: TGCAGCGTCCGACAGGGGGGCACAGATACGCAGTATTTT. Protein product: CSVRQGGTDTQYF.

Only a few counts were recorded for this clone. V gene TRBV19 combines with J gene TRBJ2-2, with 7 bases that match TRBD1. The V segment lost 5 bases and the J segment 2 bases; nucleotides outside the gene matches: 14. Germline loops: CDR1 LNHDA, CDR2 SQIVND (reference sequence). CDR3 length: 18 amino acids. CDR3 region: CASSLLQGQHSNTGELFF. In nucleotides, the CDR3 is TGTGCCAGTAGTCTCTTACAGGGGCAACACTCTAACACCGGGGAGCTGTTTTTT.

The gene calls are TRBV7-2 and TRBJ2-5; 7 bases line up with TRBD2. Germline V gives CDR1 SGHTA, CDR2 FQGNSA. The CDR3 contains 14 residues. Trimming removed 1 base from V and 5 bases from J; junction bases left unmatched: 4. The CDR3 sequence: CASSLVIGGETQYF. In DNA, the CDR3 is TGTGCCAGCAGCTTAGTTATCGGGGGGGAGACCCAGTACTTC.

V usage is TRBV14 and J usage is TRBJ2-1; D gene ambiguous. Germline values: CDR1 SGHDN, CDR2 FVKESK. Trimming pared 4 bases from V and 5 bases from J, leaving 18 bases between. The CDR3 contains 16 residues. The CDR3 sequence: CASSPKGRPFNNEQFF. The CDR3 nucleotides read TGTGCCAGCAGCCCCAAAGGGCGGCCCTTTAACAATGAGCAGTTCTTC.

This chain connects TRBV18 to TRBJ2-1; the match to TRBD1 covers 7 bases. The CDR3 is 17 residues long. The trim removed 2 bases at V and 0 bases at J, leaving 7 bases unmatched. The germline V gene has CDR1 KGHSH and CDR2 LQKENI. CDR3 sequence: CASSPEDRLSSYNEQFF. CDR3 nucleotide sequence: TGTGCCAGCTCACCAGAGGACAGGCTAAGCTCCTACAATGAGCAGTTCTTC.

This rearrangement joins TRBV5-5 to TRBJ2-1; D call uncertain. This CDR3 is 13 amino acids long. Germline values: CDR1 SGHKS, CDR2 YYEKEE (reference sequence). V lost 0 bases, J lost 6 bases, and 7 bases lay in between. The CDR3 DNA is TGTGCCAGCAGCTTGGGTGGTGTCAATGAGCAGTTCTTC. Its translation: CASSLGGVNEQFF. Supplemented by reference TRBV5-5 and TRBJ2-1, the full variable domain reads DAGVTQSPTHLIKTRGQQVTLRCSPISGHKSVSWYQQVLGQGPQFIFQYYEKEERGRGNFPDRFSARQFPNYSSELNVNALLLGDSALYLCASSLGGVNEQFFGPGTRLTVL.

This clone was detected only once. The V gene is TRBV4-3, the J gene TRBJ2-3; 10 bases fit TRBD1. CDR3 length: 15 amino acids. The germline V gene encodes CDR1 LGHNA and CDR2 YSLEER. J gave up 1 base and V 4 bases, and 2 bases lay outside the gene matches. This CDR3 is CASSPGTGGTDTQYF. The DNA for the CDR3 is TGCGCCAGCAGCCCAGGGACAGGGGGCACAGATACGCAGTATTTT.

The chain joins TRBV5-6 to TRBJ2-7, with D perhaps matching TRBD2 (5 bases). This CDR3 contains 12 residues. V gave up 4 bases and J gave up 5 bases, with 10 bases separating them. From germline, CDR1 is SGHDT and CDR2 YYEEEE. CDR3 sequence reads: CASSLASHEQYF. Here the CDR3 DNA reads TGTGCCAGCAGCCTAGCCTCTCACGAGCAGTACTTC.

The chain carries TRBV9 and TRBJ1-1; D uncertain. This CDR3 is 13 amino acids long. CDR1 and CDR2 (germline): SGDLS, YYNGEE. Trimming removed 0 bases from V and 3 bases from J, with 6 bases in between. CDR3 sequence: CASSVAGDTEAFF. The CDR3 DNA reads TGTGCCAGCAGCGTAGCCGGGGACACTGAAGCTTTCTTT.

V gene TRBV5-1 combines with J gene TRBJ2-1; weak D call: TRBD2 (5 bases). The germline V gene encodes CDR1 SGHRS and CDR2 YFSETQ. The CDR3 has 14 residues. The V end was cut by 4 bases, the J end by 5 bases, with 13 bases between. CDR3 residues: CASSQVPSHNEQFF. CDR3 sequence (DNA): TGCGCCAGCAGCCAGGTCCCTAGCCACAATGAGCAGTTCTTC.

The chain recombines TRBV6-1 with TRBJ1-4, with 7 bases that match TRBD1. This CDR3 contains 15 residues. V lost 1 base and J lost 8; bases outside the gene matches: 7. The germline V gene encodes CDR1 MNHNS and CDR2 SASEGT. CDR3 coding DNA: TGTGCCAGCAGTGAAGGAGGCAGGGGGAAGGAAAAACTGTTTTTT. Its translation is CASSEGGRGKEKLFF.